This is a list of T cell receptor beta chains from one sample in a study of molecular identifiers for immune sequencing clone quantification. TCRdb redid the calling of the PCR reads with MiXCR, one entry per CDR3 protein. This sample has about 500,000 distinct CDR3 sequences, with about 21% found just once. Sequences were obtained from naive CD8+ T cells from blood, with Jurkat cell RNA spiked in. These receptors came from a human donor in good health. Some libraries in this study had Jurkat cell RNA spiked in. The CDR3 runs from the conserved cysteine through the conserved F or W. The D gene is left open where the match is weak. Size values are once, few and many counts, or a class for expanded clones, and some rows have none.

>TRBJ2-1|TRBD2|.|TRBV30
CAWTGLANHNEQFF
TGTGCCTGGACGGGACTAGCGAATCACAATGAGCAGTTCTTC
>TRBJ2-2|.|.|TRBV6-6
CASSYPGVGTGELFF
TGTGCCAGCAGTTATCCAGGGGTCGGCACCGGGGAGCTGTTTTTT
>TRBJ1-1|TRBD1|many|TRBV13
CASSLTPPRTGHTEAFF
TGTGCCAGCAGCTTAACCCCACCCCGGACAGGCCACACTGAAGCTTTCTTT
>TRBJ1-1|TRBD1|many|TRBV5-1
CASSSGGALNEAFF
TGCGCCAGCAGCTCAGGGGGCGCATTGAATGAAGCTTTCTTT
>TRBJ2-1|TRBD2|.|TRBV20-1
CSARNGRTSGYNEQFF
TGCAGTGCCCGTAATGGGCGGACTAGCGGATACAATGAGCAGTTCTTC
>TRBJ2-1|.|.|TRBV7-2
CASSENLVYEQFF
TGTGCCAGCAGCGAGAACTTAGTATATGAGCAGTTCTTC
>TRBJ2-1|.|many|TRBV6-6
CASSYFKGLYNEQFF
TGTGCCAGCAGTTACTTTAAGGGATTGTACAATGAGCAGTTCTTC
>TRBJ1-5|.|.|TRBV6-5
CVCSYVVGVKPQHF
TGTGTCTGCAGTTATGTTGTAGGGGTTAAGCCCCAGCATTTT
>TRBJ2-6|.|few|TRBV5-6
CASCPSGANVLTF
TGTGCCAGCTGCCCGTCTGGGGCCAACGTCCTGACTTTC
>TRBJ2-1|.|few|TRBV7-8
CASSLVSGSGQFF
TGTGCCAGCAGCTTAGTATCAGGGAGTGGGCAGTTCTTC
>TRBJ1-6|.|many|TRBV6-2/TRBV6-3
CASSYPDGDNSPLHF
TGTGCCAGCAGTTACCCGGACGGAGATAATTCACCCCTCCACTTT